This section outlines one TCR beta chain sequence together with its context. Its antigen remains unidentified. Qualities for individual bases were not recorded, and no much larger clone is one base off. For TCRbeta CDR3 sequencing, genomic DNA from the sorted cells was extracted using the QIAGEN DNeasy Blood and Tissue Kit. High-throughput TCRbeta CDR3 sequencing, which included PCR amplification with bias correction and internal controls, was done commercially through immunoSEQ. On the authors' methods: Unique productive TCRbeta sequences were defined by CDR3 nucleotide sequence where primers matched, and otherwise by CDR3 amino acid sequence together with Vbeta and Jbeta genes. To correct for sorting error, sequences found in more than one sorted population at a frequency ratio of 2:1 or less were discarded, and the remaining shared sequences were assigned to the population with the higher frequency. A sequence was defined as donor-reactive if the sequence was expanded at least 5-fold in CFSE-low cells compared with unstimulated cells and had a frequency of at least 0.01% in CFSE-low cells. Jensen-Shannon divergence calculated on the top 100 TCRbeta sequences ranked by frequency was used to measure repertoire divergence. When a sample had multiple sequencing runs, each run was corrected for sorting error separately and the runs were then pooled. TCRdb obtained this table from immuneACCESS and retained in-frame rearrangements with V and J assigned. These tables miss some clones; where compared with another copy, unresolved V genes account for less than half of the shortfall, and the remainder is unexplained. V, J and clone size were drawn from that table, and D and trimming were deduced from the DNA. Recorded for this sample are 50,000 to 85,000 clones; just under 95% of them occurred a single time. Roughly 9.7% of the sample rests with the top ten.

The time point label corresponds to: blood sample drawn before combined kidney and bone marrow transplant. Thawed PBMCs were FACS-sorted into unstimulated Tregs (CD4+CD25+CD127-), CD4+ non-Tregs (CD4+CD25-), CD4 cells and CD8 cells. The patients were a handful of recipients of combined kidney and bone marrow transplants from the ITN036ST trial, and samples were available only for these trial subjects. Healthy control blood was processed to PBMCs by Ficoll density gradient and cryopreserved, and patient PBMCs were collected before and after transplant. Relative to germline, V is 3 bases shorter and J is 5 bases shorter, with 8 bases between their ends. The CDR3 measures 13 amino acids from cysteine to phenylalanine. Solely the CDR3 DNA is kept, with 39 bases framed from the first base. The germline V gene gives CDR1 as SGDLS and CDR2 as YYNGEE. This specimen comes from a study of Tregs in tolerant kidney transplant recipients (dated by TCRdb to 2018 to 2020). Some background on the complete study: Related donors were used in the transplants with nonmyeloablative bone marrow transplantation, and mixed chimerism was transient in the human trials. Before combined kidney and bone marrow transplantation, this study identified donor-specific regulatory T cells using TCRbeta sequencing and then followed those same cells after transplant. Results the study describes overall, beyond this receptor: Expanding Tregs with activated donor B cells appeared to identify the most biologically relevant and donor-specific TCRbeta repertoire. Donor-specific Treg expansion exceeded global Treg expansion in tolerant patients, suggesting antigen-driven rather than nonspecific expansion. The study was constrained by small patient numbers, and validation of the findings is required in larger populations and under other immunosuppression protocols. PCR primers changed over time for some patients, so nucleotide-level comparison across those patients' samples was not possible. Biological reproducibility was not directly assessed, although technical replication error appeared to be minimal.

The source was CD8+ T cells from blood, collected before the transplant. In this chain, TRBV9 is recombined with TRBJ2-2, with TRBD2 as a weak D call on 6 bases. This receptor was identified in a human donor who received a combined kidney and bone marrow transplant. The CDR3 in this case is CASSAGGTGELFF. The base sequence is TGTGCCAGCAGCGCAGGAGGGACCGGGGAGCTGTTTTTT.